This T cell receptor (beta chain) was observed in a study of technical replicates of blood from a handful of donors. Trimming took 2 bases from V and 3 from J, leaving 15 bases between them. The length of the CDR3 is 15 residues. Here immunoSEQ multiplex PCR was the method, and the copy in TCRdb shows in-frame clones only, minus some. Of around 65,000 clones listed, 75% to 90% are singletons. Sequencing input: PBMCs. The TCR sequence derives from a human donor in good health. Some clones in this sample may be carry-over from other donors' samples. J is TRBJ2-7 and V is TRBV5-3, with TRBD1 as a possible D gene (5 bases). TRBV5-3 is sorted into the ORF group, with uncertain function. The CDR3 sequence: CARSFRRGLNYEQYF. In DNA, the CDR3 is TGTGCCAGAAGCTTCCGAAGGGGCCTCAACTACGAGCAGTACTTC.